This passage covers 18 T cell receptor beta chains from one sample sequenced in a study of blood T cell repertoires in COVID-19. Method: immunoSEQ multiplex PCR; TCRdb's copy keeps in-frame clones and lacks some. Among around 98,000 clones, roughly 84% were seen once, and the ten largest hold around 16%. Specimen: peripheral blood. Receptors were obtained from a woman aged 55-69 years with acute or convalescent COVID-19.

This chain links TRBV20-1 with TRBJ2-7; D is unresolved. Trimming stripped 6 bases from V and 4 bases from J, with 10 bases between. The CDR3 length is 11 residues. CDR1 DFQATT and CDR2 SNEGSKA come from the germline V gene (reference sequence). The CDR3 here is CSAGEVYEQYF. The CDR3 DNA sequence: TGCAGTGCCGGCGAGGTTTACGAGCAGTACTTC.

The CDR3 sequence is CASSLFSQGVFYGYTF. The CDR3 DNA follows: TGTGCCAGCAGTTTATTTTCTCAGGGCGTATTCTATGGCTACACCTTC. This chain joins TRBV28 and TRBJ1-2, with a weak D call TRBD1 (5 bases). There are 16 residues in the CDR3. Germline V gene lookup returns CDR1 MDHEN and CDR2 SYDVKM. Between the trimmed V and J ends, which lost 1 base and 4 bases, there was a span of 16 bases.

The rearrangement links TRBV6-2 or TRBV6-3 to TRBJ2-6; D might be TRBD2 (5 bases). V was trimmed by 5 bases and J by 0 bases, leaving 20 bases between them. CDR1 MNHEY and CDR2 SVGEGT come from the germline V gene. The CDR3 covers 19 residues. The CDR3 coding sequence is TGTGCCAGCAGTCCCCCGGCGGGTGCACGGACCTCTGGGGCCAACGTCCTGACTTTC. This sequence encodes CASSPPAGARTSGANVLTF.

The genes are TRBV10-1 and TRBJ1-3; no definite D call. This CDR3 has 13 residues. Between the trimmed V and J ends, which lost 7 bases and 2 bases, there was a span of 9 bases. CDR1 and CDR2 (germline): WNHNN, SYGVQD (reference sequence). The CDR3 sequence is CASTPGTGNTIYF. In DNA form, the CDR3 reads TGCGCCAGCACCCCCGGGACTGGAAACACCATATATTTT.

This clone was counted a single time. The chain has TRBV2 and TRBJ1-6; the match to TRBD1 covers 8 bases. This CDR3 spans 13 amino acids. V trimming: 10 bases; J trimming: 7 bases; junction bases outside the gene matches: 6. Germline V CDR1 and CDR2: SNHLY, FYNNEI. The DNA of the CDR3 is TGTGCCACCACGGGACAGGAAAATTCACCCCTCCACTTT. This gives the protein CATTGQENSPLHF.

The chain carries TRBV4-1 and TRBJ2-5, with D possibly being TRBD2 (5 bases). Trimming removed 4 bases at V and 6 bases at J, with 15 bases between. The CDR3 totals 14 residues. From germline, CDR1 is MGHRA and CDR2 YSYEKL. The CDR3 loop is CASSRPLEGKTQYF. Written as DNA, the CDR3 is TGCGCCAGCAGCCGACCGCTAGAGGGCAAGACCCAGTACTTC.

With regard to this clone: Other DNA sequences from this sample encode an identical CDR3 as well. The V and J genes are TRBV5-1 and TRBJ1-1; 9 bases are a match to TRBD1. Germline V gives CDR1 SGHRS, CDR2 YFSETQ. V trimming: 4 bases; J trimming: 5 bases; junction bases outside the gene matches: 6. The CDR3 has 14 residues. The CDR3, as DNA: TGCGCCAGCAGCGGAACAGGGGGCAGGACTGAAGCTTTCTTT. It encodes CASSGTGGRTEAFF.

V usage is TRBV18 and J usage is TRBJ1-1, with TRBD1 as a possible D gene (5 bases). The ends were cut back, 3 bases at V and 3 bases at J, with 14 bases in the middle. The CDR3 runs 15 residues. Germline loops: CDR1 KGHSH, CDR2 LQKENI. As DNA, the CDR3 is TGTGCCAGCTCACCGGTATATGGGGGGTACACTGAAGCTTTCTTT. Translation: CASSPVYGGYTEAFF.

The V and J genes are TRBV9 and TRBJ1-2; TRBD1 matches at 11 bases. The germline V gene has CDR1 SGDLS and CDR2 YYNGEE. The CDR3 is 14 residues long. V was clipped by 2 bases and J by 6 bases; unmatched bases: 3. The CDR3 spells CASSVGQGVNGYTF. The CDR3 bases are TGTGCCAGCAGCGTGGGACAGGGGGTGAATGGCTACACCTTC. Looking up the rest from reference TRBV9 and TRBJ1-2 gives the full variable domain: DSGVTQTPKHLITATGQRVTLRCSPRSGDLSVYWYQQSLDQGLQFLIQYYNGEERAKGNILERFSAQQFPDLHSELNLSSLELGDSALYFCASSVGQGVNGYTFGSGTRLTVV.

This chain links TRBV11-2 with TRBJ1-6; D gene uncertain. The germline V and J ends were trimmed by 0 bases and 9 bases, with 12 bases remaining between them. Germline lookup yields CDR1 SGHAT and CDR2 FQNNGV. This CDR3 region has 15 residues. The CDR3 protein is CASSLEPGTTSPLHF. CDR3 bases: TGTGCCAGCAGCTTAGAACCGGGAACCACTTCACCCCTCCACTTT. Together with reference TRBV11-2 and TRBJ1-6, the CDR3 gives the full variable domain: EAGVAQSPRYKIIEKRQSVAFWCNPISGHATLYWYQQILGQGPKLLIQFQNNGVVDDSQLPKDRFSAERLKGVDSTLKIQPAKLEDSAVYLCASSLEPGTTSPLHFGNGTRLTVT.

The genes are TRBV6-6 and TRBJ1-5; 10 positions match TRBD1. The V gene's germline CDR1 is MNHNY and CDR2 SVGAGI (reference sequence). V trimming: 6 bases; J trimming: 5 bases; junction bases outside the gene matches: 4. The length of the CDR3 is 14 residues. CDR3 sequence reads: CASSGTGEYQPQHF. The CDR3 region has the DNA TGTGCCAGCAGCGGGACAGGGGAATATCAGCCCCAGCATTTT.

This clone was seen only a few times. The gene calls are TRBV15 and TRBJ1-5; D remains unclear. The CDR3 is made up of 13 amino acids. The germline V gene has CDR1 LNHNV and CDR2 YYDKDF (reference sequence). V gave up 5 bases and J gave up 7 bases, with 12 bases separating them. CDR3 amino acids: CATSAGPAQPQHF. The CDR3 coding sequence is TGTGCCACCAGCGCTGGCCCTGCACAGCCCCAGCATTTT.

J is TRBJ2-2 and V is TRBV29-1; D possibly corresponds to TRBD2 (7 bases). The CDR3 contains 14 residues. Germline assignment: CDR1 SQVTM and CDR2 ANQGSEA. The V and J ends lost 3 bases and 6 bases respectively, with 14 bases between them. Here the CDR3 reads CSVDEGGAAGELFF. CDR3 sequence (DNA): TGCAGCGTTGATGAGGGGGGGGCCGCCGGGGAGCTGTTTTTT.

This chain uses TRBV11-3 with TRBJ2-3; D may be TRBD2 (6 bases). Trimming took 5 bases from V and 0 from J, leaving 18 bases between them. The CDR3 runs 17 residues. Germline CDR1 reads SGHNT; CDR2 reads YENEEA. CDR3 residues: CASSEIGTHPSTDTQYF. Here the CDR3 DNA reads TGTGCCAGCAGCGAGATCGGGACTCATCCTAGCACAGATACGCAGTATTTT.

V is TRBV5-5 and J is TRBJ2-7; no firm D call. The CDR3 extends over 15 amino acids. V was clipped by 0 bases and J by 6 bases, with 16 bases between them. The germline gives CDR1 SGHKS, CDR2 YYEKEE (reference sequence). The CDR3, as DNA: TGTGCCAGCAGCTTGGGGGCCCCGAAAGGTGCCGAGCAGTACTTC. Protein product: CASSLGAPKGAEQYF.

The chain recombines TRBV20-1 with TRBJ1-1; D is uncertain. The germline gives CDR1 DFQATT, CDR2 SNEGSKA (reference sequence). V was shortened by 3 bases and J by 1 base, with 9 bases between the two germline ends. The CDR3 covers 13 residues. CDR3 sequence: CSASRTRNTEAFF. CDR3 DNA sequence: TGCAGTGCTAGTCGGACTAGGAACACTGAAGCTTTCTTT.

The chain has TRBV4-1 and TRBJ2-7, with 9 positions matching TRBD2. Germline CDR1 reads MGHRA; CDR2 reads YSYEKL. CDR3 size: 15 residues. Trimming at V came to 0 bases and at J to 7 bases, leaving 7 bases not matched to a gene. CDR3 residues: CASSQDQRGAGEQYF. CDR3 nucleotides: TGCGCCAGCAGCCAAGATCAGCGGGGGGCGGGGGAGCAGTACTTC.

Comment on this clone: An end of the junction differs from the germline gene, which may be a read error. The rearrangement joins TRBV6-5 to TRBJ1-6; 7 bases match TRBD1. CDR1 MNHEY and CDR2 SVGAGI come from the germline V gene. The CDR3 runs 14 residues. The chain's CDR3 is CASSDSTGYSPLHF. DNA for the CDR3: TGTGCCAGCAGTGACTCGACAGGGTATTCACCCCTCCACTTT.